These T cell receptor beta chains were read from a single sample in a study of shared clonotypes between healthy human individuals. The data were produced by immunoSEQ multiplex PCR, yet TCRdb's version contains in-frame clones alone and is incomplete. This sample carries a few million clones, around 92% of them seen once, and the ten largest clones take 0.37%. The specimen sequenced was naive CD4+ T cells from PBMCs. The receptors come from a young man in good health. Some clones in this sample may be carry-over from other donors' samples. The CDR3 runs from the conserved cysteine through the conserved F or W. D genes are given only for firm matches. Size values are once, few and many counts, or a class for expanded clones, and some rows have none.

clone_size	d_call	v_call	j_call	cdr3_length	cdr3_aa	cdr3_nt
NA	NA	TRBV18	TRBJ2-7	16	CASSPIPLGVSNEQYF	TGTGCCAGCTCACCAATCCCGTTGGGGGTTTCAAACGAGCAGTACTTC
NA	TRBD2	TRBV9	TRBJ2-5	21	CASSLPRGQGSLAGGGETQYF	TGTGCCAGCAGCCTACCGCGGGGACAGGGATCACTAGCGGGAGGTGGAGAGACCCAGTACTTC
NA	TRBD2	TRBV10-3	TRBJ2-1	14	CAISESREYNEQFF	TGTGCCATCAGTGAGTCGCGGGAGTACAATGAGCAGTTCTTC
NA	NA	TRBV10-2	TRBJ1-3	15	CASSESAPGGNTIYF	TGCGCCAGCAGTGAGTCGGCCCCGGGGGGAAACACCATATATTTT
NA	NA	TRBV28	TRBJ1-1	17	CASSLFQGFGRNTEAFF	TGTGCCAGCAGTTTGTTTCAGGGATTCGGGCGGAACACTGAAGCTTTCTTT
NA	TRBD2	TRBV2	TRBJ2-3	14	CASSPGLDTDTQYF	TGTGCCAGCAGTCCGGGACTAGACACAGATACGCAGTATTTT
once	NA	TRBV5-1	TRBJ2-6	15	CASRRQGAGANVLTF	TGCGCCAGCCGACGGCAAGGGGCCGGGGCCAACGTCCTGACTTTC
once	NA	TRBV9	TRBJ1-4	13	CASSGGPNEKLFF	TGTGCCAGCAGTGGAGGCCCTAATGAAAAACTGTTTTTT
NA	TRBD2	TRBV6-1	TRBJ2-3	13	CASRVAGGDTQYF	TGTGCCAGCAGAGTAGCGGGAGGGGATACGCAGTATTTT
once	NA	TRBV5-1	TRBJ2-1	13	CASSFRGFNEQFF	TGCGCCAGCAGCTTCAGGGGTTTCAATGAGCAGTTCTTC
NA	NA	TRBV6-6	TRBJ1-1	11	CASSLLGEAFF	TGTGCCAGCAGCTTGTTAGGTGAAGCTTTCTTT
NA	TRBD1	TRBV4-1	TRBJ1-4	15	CASSQGGRGDEKLFF	TGCGCCAGCAGCCAAGGGGGCAGGGGGGATGAAAAACTGTTTTTT
NA	NA	TRBV10-1	TRBJ2-3	15	CASSEGVLSTDTQYF	TGCGCCAGCAGTGAGGGGGTACTAAGCACAGATACGCAGTATTTT
NA	TRBD2	TRBV28	TRBJ2-1	18	CASSSLGTSGSSYNEQFF	TGTGCCAGCAGTTCATTGGGGACTAGCGGAAGCTCCTACAATGAGCAGTTCTTC
NA	NA	TRBV9	TRBJ2-3	12	CASSDITDTQYF	TGTGCCAGCAGCGACATCACAGATACGCAGTATTTT
NA	TRBD2	TRBV19	TRBJ2-1	16	CASRSPRGRVDNEQFF	TGTGCCAGTAGGTCCCCCCGCGGGAGGGTGGACAATGAGCAGTTCTTC
NA	NA	TRBV5-4	TRBJ2-3	14	CASSLLPGPDTQYF	TGTGCCAGCAGCTTGTTGCCGGGACCAGATACGCAGTATTTT
NA	NA	TRBV19	TRBJ1-1	13	CASIDQMGTEAFF	TGTGCCAGTATCGACCAAATGGGCACTGAAGCTTTCTTT
NA	TRBD2	TRBV7-3	TRBJ2-3	14	CASSLISGADTQYF	TGTGCCAGCAGCTTAATTAGCGGGGCGGATACGCAGTATTTT
NA	NA	TRBV28	TRBJ2-7	13	CATFRAGIHEQYF	TGTGCCACGTTCCGGGCCGGGATCCACGAGCAGTACTTC
NA	TRBD1	TRBV19	TRBJ2-1	15	CASSQTGFSYNEQFF	TGTGCCAGTAGCCAGACAGGGTTCTCCTACAATGAGCAGTTCTTC
NA	NA	TRBV18	TRBJ1-2	15	CASSQTAGAIYGYTF	TGTGCCAGCTCCCAAACAGCGGGCGCAATCTATGGCTACACCTTC